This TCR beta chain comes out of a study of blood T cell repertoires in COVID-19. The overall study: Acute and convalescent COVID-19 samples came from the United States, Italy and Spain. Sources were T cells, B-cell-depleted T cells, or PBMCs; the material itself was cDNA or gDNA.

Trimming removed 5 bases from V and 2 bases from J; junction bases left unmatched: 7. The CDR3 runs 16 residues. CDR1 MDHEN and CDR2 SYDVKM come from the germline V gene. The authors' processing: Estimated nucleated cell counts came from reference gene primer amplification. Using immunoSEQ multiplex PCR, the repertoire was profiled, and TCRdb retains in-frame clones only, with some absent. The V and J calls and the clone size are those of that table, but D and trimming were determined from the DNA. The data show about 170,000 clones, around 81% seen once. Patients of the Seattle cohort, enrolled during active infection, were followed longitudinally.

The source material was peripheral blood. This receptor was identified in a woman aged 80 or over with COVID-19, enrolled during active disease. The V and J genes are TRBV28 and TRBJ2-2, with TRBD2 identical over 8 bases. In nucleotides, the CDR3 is TGTGCCAGCAGTCCCGGGACTAGAGGCAACACCGGGGAGCTGTTTTTT. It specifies CASSPGTRGNTGELFF.